This T cell receptor (beta chain) stems from a study of blood T cell repertoires in COVID-19. Study details: Both acute and convalescent COVID-19 samples were obtained from the United States, Italy and Spain. The cDNA or gDNA used as material had been derived from T cells, B-cell-depleted T cells, or PBMCs.

The CDR3 runs 15 residues. J gave up 2 bases and V 8 bases, and 8 bases lay outside the gene matches. Germline CDR1 LNHDA, CDR2 SQIVND (reference sequence). In the original processing: Quantification of nucleated cells was approximated via reference gene primer amplification. Measured with immunoSEQ multiplex PCR; TCRdb has only the in-frame clones, and not every one. V, J and clone size reflect that table, while D and trimming were determined from the DNA. The sample lists fewer than 250,000 clones, around 80% occurring once. The specimen was peripheral blood. The chain combines TRBV19 with TRBJ2-1; 8 nucleotides match TRBD1. This clonotype originated in a man between 60 and 75 years old with acute or convalescent COVID-19. CDR3 sequence reads: CASSDTGGAYNEQFF. The CDR3 bases are TGTGCCAGTTCGGATACAGGGGGTGCCTACAATGAGCAGTTCTTC.